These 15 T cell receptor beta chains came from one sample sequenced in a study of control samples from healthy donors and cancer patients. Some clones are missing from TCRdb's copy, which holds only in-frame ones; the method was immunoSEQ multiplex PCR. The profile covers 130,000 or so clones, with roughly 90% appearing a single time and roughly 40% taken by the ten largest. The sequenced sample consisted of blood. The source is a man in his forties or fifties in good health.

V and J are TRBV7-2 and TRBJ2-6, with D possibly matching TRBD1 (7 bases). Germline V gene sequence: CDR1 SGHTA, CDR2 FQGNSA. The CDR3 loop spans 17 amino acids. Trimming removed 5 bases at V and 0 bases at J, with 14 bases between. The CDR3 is CASSRGAGGSGANVLTF. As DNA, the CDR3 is TGTGCCAGCAGCAGGGGGGCAGGGGGCTCTGGGGCCAACGTCCTGACTTTC.

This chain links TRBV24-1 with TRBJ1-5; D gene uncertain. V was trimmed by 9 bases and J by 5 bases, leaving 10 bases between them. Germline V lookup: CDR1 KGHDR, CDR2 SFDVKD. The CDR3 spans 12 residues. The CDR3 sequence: CATLWSDQPQHF. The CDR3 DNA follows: TGTGCCACCTTATGGTCCGATCAGCCCCAGCATTTT.

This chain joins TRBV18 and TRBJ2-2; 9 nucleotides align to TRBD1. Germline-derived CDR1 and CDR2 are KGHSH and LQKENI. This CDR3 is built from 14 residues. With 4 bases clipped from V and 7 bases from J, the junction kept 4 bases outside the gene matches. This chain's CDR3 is CASSRDRDIGELFF. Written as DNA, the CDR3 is TGTGCCAGCTCACGGGACAGGGACATCGGGGAGCTGTTTTTT.

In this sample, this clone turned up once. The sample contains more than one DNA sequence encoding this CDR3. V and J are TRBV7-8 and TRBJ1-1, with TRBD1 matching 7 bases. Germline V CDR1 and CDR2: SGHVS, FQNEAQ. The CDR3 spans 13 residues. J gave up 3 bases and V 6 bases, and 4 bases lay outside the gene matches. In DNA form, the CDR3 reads TGTGCCAGCAGTTTCGACAGGGACACTGAAGCTTTCTTT. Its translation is CASSFDRDTEAFF.

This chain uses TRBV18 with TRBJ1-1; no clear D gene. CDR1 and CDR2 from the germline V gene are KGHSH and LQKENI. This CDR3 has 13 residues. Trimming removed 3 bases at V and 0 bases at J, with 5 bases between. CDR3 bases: TGTGCCAGCTCACCGGGTCTGAACACTGAAGCTTTCTTT. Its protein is CASSPGLNTEAFF.

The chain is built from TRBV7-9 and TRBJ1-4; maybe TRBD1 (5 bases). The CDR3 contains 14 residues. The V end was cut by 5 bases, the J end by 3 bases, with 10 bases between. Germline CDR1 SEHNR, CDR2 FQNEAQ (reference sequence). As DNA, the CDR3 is TGTGCCAGCAGCCTAGGGGAAGCTAATGAAAAACTGTTTTTT. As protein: CASSLGEANEKLFF.

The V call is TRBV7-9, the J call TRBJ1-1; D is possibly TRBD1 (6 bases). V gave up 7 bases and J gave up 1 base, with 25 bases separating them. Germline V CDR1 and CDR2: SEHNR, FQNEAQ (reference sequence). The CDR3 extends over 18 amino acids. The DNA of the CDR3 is TGTGCCAGCACCCCTGAACTAGACAGGAAAATCGAGAACACTGAAGCTTTCTTT. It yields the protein CASTPELDRKIENTEAFF.

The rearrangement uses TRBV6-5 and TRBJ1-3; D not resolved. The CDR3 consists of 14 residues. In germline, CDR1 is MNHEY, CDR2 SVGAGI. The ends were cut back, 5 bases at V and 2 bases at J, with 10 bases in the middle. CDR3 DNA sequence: TGTGCCAGCAGTCCCGGACGTCCTGGAAACACCATATATTTT. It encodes CASSPGRPGNTIYF.

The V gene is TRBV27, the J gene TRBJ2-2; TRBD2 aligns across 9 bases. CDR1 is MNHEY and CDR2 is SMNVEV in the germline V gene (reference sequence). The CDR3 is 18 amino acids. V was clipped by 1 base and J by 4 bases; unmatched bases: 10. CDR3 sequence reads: CASSLFPAGGSRTGELFF. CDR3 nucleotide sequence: TGTGCCAGCAGTTTATTTCCAGCGGGGGGTTCTCGCACCGGGGAGCTGTTTTTT.

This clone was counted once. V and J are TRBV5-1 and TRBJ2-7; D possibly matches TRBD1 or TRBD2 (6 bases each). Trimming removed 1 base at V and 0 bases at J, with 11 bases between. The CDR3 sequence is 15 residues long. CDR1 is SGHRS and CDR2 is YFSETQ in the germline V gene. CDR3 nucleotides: TGCGCCAGCAGCTTGACAGGGCGGGGCTCCTACGAGCAGTACTTC. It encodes CASSLTGRGSYEQYF.

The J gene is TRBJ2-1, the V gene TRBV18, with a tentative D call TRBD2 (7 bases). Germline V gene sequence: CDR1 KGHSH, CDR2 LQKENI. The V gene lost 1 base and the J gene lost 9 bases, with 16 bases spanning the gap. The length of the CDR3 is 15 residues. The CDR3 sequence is CASSPLGGRDSEQFF. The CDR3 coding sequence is TGTGCCAGCTCACCACTCGGGGGGCGTGATAGTGAGCAGTTCTTC.

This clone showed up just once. CDR3 nucleotide sequence: TGTGCCAGCAGCTCGTCTAGCGGATCGAACACCGGGGAGCTGTTTTTT. Its protein product is CASSSSSGSNTGELFF. The rearrangement links TRBV11-1 to TRBJ2-2; TRBD2 matches 7 bases. CDR1 is SGHAT, CDR2 FQDESV, per germline (reference sequence). J lost 0 bases, V lost 4 bases, and 5 bases had no gene match. The CDR3 consists of 16 residues.

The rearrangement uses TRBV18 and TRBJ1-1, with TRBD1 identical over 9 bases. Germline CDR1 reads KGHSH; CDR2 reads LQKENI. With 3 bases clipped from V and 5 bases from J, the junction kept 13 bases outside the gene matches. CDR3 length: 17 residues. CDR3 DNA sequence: TGTGCCAGCTCACCCCAATTGAAGACAGGGGGAGGTACTGAAGCTTTCTTT. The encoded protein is CASSPQLKTGGGTEAFF.

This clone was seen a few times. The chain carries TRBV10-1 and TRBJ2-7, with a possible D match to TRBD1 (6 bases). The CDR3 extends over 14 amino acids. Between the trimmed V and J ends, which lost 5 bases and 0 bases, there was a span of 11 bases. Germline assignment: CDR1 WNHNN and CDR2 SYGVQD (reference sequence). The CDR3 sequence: CASSRQVSSYEQYF. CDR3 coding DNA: TGCGCCAGCAGTAGACAGGTTAGCTCCTACGAGCAGTACTTC.

The CDR3 region has the DNA TGCGCCAGCAGCTTGGCCGGGCGGGGGCTTTACAATGAGCAGTTCTTC. Translated: CASSLAGRGLYNEQFF. The chain is built from TRBV5-1 and TRBJ2-1, with D possibly matching TRBD2 (7 bases). The CDR3 has 16 amino acids. Per the germline V gene, CDR1 is SGHRS and CDR2 is YFSETQ. V was cut by 0 bases and J by 4 bases, with 14 bases left in between.